This is a list of T cell receptor beta chains from one sample in a study of immune characterization of retroperitoneal liposarcoma. One entry per CDR3 protein, called by TCRdb with MiXCR from the PCR reads. The sample consists of around 6,100 distinct CDR3 sequences, around 30% of them appearing once. Sequencing used tumor tissue. The receptors were sampled from a female donor with retroperitoneal liposarcoma. The CDR3 runs from the conserved cysteine through the conserved F or W. D genes are given only for firm matches. Rows may omit the clone size; those that give it use once, few, many or a size class.

TRBD1	TRBV7-2	many	TRBJ2-7	CASSPRGRQGAYEQYF	TGTGCCAGCAGCCCTAGAGGACGGCAGGGGGCCTACGAGCAGTACTTC
-	TRBV12-3/TRBV12-4	medium-sized	TRBJ2-2	CASWRGNGELFF	TGTGCCAGCTGGAGGGGCAACGGGGAGCTGTTTTTT
-	TRBV27	medium-sized	TRBJ2-2	CASSPQPANTGELFF	TGTGCCAGCAGTCCCCAGCCCGCGAACACCGGGGAGCTGTTTTTT
-	TRBV24-1	-	TRBJ2-5	CATSDPRGGAQETQYF	TGTGCCACCAGTGATCCCCGAGGGGGGGCCCAAGAGACCCAGTACTTC
-	TRBV6-1	medium-sized	TRBJ1-1	CASRPAGRNTEAFF	TGTGCCAGCAGACCGGCCGGACGGAACACTGAAGCTTTCTTT
TRBD2	TRBV11-3	medium-sized	TRBJ2-1	CASSLGGTSGRVYNEQFF	TGTGCCAGCAGCTTAGGGGGGACTAGCGGGAGGGTTTACAATGAGCAGTTCTTC
TRBD2	TRBV6-1	few	TRBJ2-1	CASNLLAGDLNEQFF	TGTGCCAGCAACCTACTAGCGGGGGACCTTAATGAGCAGTTCTTC
-	TRBV27	many	TRBJ1-4	CASSSNRGGEKLFF	TGTGCCAGCAGTTCTAACAGAGGAGGAGAAAAACTGTTTTTT
-	TRBV3-1	-	TRBJ1-2	CASSQDVAGADRGYTF	TGTGCCAGCAGCCAAGATGTGGCAGGGGCTGACCGTGGCTACACCTTC
TRBD1	TRBV12-3/TRBV12-4	-	TRBJ2-1	CASSLALQGAAPSSYNEQFF	TGTGCCAGCAGTTTAGCGCTGCAGGGGGCGGCCCCGAGCTCCTACAATGAGCAGTTCTTC
TRBD1	TRBV6-1	large	TRBJ1-4	CASSEYRTGVEKLFF	TGTGCCAGCAGTGAATATAGGACAGGGGTTGAAAAACTGTTTTTT
TRBD2	TRBV15	-	TRBJ2-7	CATSQAGGKREQYF	TGTGCCACCTCGCAGGCGGGAGGGAAGCGCGAGCAGTACTTC
-	TRBV6-4	many	TRBJ2-2	CASSAAEDTGELFF	TGTGCCAGCAGTGCAGCGGAAGACACCGGGGAGCTGTTTTTT
TRBD2	TRBV27	many	TRBJ2-1	CASSSGRVTEQFF	TGTGCCAGCAGTAGCGGGAGGGTAACTGAGCAGTTCTTC